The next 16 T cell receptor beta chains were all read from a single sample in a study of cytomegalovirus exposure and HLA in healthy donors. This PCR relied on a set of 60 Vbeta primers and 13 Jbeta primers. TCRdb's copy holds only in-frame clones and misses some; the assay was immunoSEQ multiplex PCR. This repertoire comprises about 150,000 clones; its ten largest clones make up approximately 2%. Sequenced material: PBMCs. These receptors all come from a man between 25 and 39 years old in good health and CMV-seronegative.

The CDR3 spells CASSLNGGRDTDTQYF. CDR3 coding DNA: TGCGCCAGCAGCTTGAATGGCGGGAGAGATACAGATACGCAGTATTTT. V gene TRBV5-1 combines with J gene TRBJ2-3; 7 nucleotides match TRBD2. The germline V gene encodes CDR1 SGHRS and CDR2 YFSETQ. J lost 3 bases, V lost 1 base, and 8 bases had no gene match. This CDR3 has 16 residues.

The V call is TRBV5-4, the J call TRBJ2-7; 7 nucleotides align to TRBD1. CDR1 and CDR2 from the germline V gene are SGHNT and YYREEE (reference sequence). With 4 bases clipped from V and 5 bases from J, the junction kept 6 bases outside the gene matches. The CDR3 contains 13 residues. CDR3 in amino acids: CASSEGTADEQYF. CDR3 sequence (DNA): TGTGCCAGCAGCGAGGGGACAGCGGACGAGCAGTACTTC.

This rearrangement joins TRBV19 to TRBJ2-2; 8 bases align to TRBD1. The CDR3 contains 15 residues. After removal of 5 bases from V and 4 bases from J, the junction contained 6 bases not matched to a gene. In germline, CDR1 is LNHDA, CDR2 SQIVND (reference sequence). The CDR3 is CASSLGQGRTGELFF. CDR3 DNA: TGTGCCAGTAGTCTCGGACAGGGTCGCACCGGGGAGCTGTTTTTT.

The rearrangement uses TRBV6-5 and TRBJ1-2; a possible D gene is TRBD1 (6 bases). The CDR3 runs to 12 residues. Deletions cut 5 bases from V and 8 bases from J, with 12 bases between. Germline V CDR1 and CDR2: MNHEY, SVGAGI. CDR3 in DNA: TGTGCCAGCAGTGTACAGGGTAGCGGCTACACCTTC. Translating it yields CASSVQGSGYTF.

CDR3 DNA: TGTGCCATCGGACGGGGCTCTGGGGCCAACGTCCTGACTTTC. This gives the protein CAIGRGSGANVLTF. The V call is TRBV6-5, the J call TRBJ2-6; tentatively, D is TRBD2 (5 bases). From germline, CDR1 is MNHEY and CDR2 SVGAGI. The V and J ends lost 10 bases and 0 bases respectively, with 10 bases between them. The CDR3 extends over 14 amino acids.

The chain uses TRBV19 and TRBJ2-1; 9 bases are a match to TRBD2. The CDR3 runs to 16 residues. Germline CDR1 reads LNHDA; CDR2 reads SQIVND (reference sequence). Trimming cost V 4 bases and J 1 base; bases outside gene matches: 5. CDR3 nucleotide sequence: TGTGCCAGTAGTAGGTCTAGCGGGATGTCCTACAATGAGCAGTTCTTC. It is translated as CASSRSSGMSYNEQFF.

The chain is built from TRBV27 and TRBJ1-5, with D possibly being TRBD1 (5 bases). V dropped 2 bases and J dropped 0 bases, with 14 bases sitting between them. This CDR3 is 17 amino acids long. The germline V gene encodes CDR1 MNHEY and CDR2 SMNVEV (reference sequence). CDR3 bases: TGTGCCAGCAGTTTAAGCGGGGCAACGTATAGCAATCAGCCCCAGCATTTT. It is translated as CASSLSGATYSNQPQHF.

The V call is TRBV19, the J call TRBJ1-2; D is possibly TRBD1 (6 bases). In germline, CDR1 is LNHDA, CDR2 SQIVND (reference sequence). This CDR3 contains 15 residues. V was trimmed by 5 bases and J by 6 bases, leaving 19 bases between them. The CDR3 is CASSQQALGGHGYTF. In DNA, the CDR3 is TGTGCCAGTAGTCAACAGGCCCTTGGGGGCCATGGCTACACCTTC.

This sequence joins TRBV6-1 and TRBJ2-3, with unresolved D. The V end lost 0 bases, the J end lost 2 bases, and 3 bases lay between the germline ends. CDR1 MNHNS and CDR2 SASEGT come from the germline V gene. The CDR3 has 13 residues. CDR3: CASSEANTDTQYF. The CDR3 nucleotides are TGTGCCAGCAGTGAAGCCAACACAGATACGCAGTATTTT.

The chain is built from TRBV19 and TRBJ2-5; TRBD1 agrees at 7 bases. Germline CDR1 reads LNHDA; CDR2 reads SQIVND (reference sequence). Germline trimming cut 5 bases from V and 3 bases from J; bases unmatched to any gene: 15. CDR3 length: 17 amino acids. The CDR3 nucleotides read TGTGCCAGTAGTGAAATACTGGGTTCAGACAGGGAAGAGACCCAGTACTTC. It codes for CASSEILGSDREETQYF.

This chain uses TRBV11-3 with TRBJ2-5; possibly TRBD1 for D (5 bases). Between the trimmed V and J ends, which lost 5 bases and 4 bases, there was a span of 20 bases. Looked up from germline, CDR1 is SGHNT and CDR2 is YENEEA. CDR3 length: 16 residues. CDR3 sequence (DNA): TGTGCCAGCAGCCCATCACTCGGAGACAGTCTAGAGACCCAGTACTTC. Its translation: CASSPSLGDSLETQYF.

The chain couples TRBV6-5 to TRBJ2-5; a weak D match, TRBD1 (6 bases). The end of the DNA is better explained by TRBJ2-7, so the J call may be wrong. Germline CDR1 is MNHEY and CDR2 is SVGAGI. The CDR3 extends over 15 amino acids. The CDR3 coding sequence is TGTGCCAGCAGTCCAACACAGGGCCCCTCCTACGAGCAGTACTTC. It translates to CASSPTQGPSYEQYF.

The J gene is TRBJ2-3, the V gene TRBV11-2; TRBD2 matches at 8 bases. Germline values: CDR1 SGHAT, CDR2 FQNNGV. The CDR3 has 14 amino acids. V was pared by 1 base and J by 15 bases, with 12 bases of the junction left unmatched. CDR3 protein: CASSLGGLGTRDYF. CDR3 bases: TGTGCCAGCAGCTTAGGGGGGTTGGGGACTAGAGATTATTTT.

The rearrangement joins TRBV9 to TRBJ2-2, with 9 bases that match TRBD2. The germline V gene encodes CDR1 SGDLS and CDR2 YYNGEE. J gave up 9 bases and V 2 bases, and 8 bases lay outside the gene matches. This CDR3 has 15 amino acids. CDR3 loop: CASSVGSGSSRELFF. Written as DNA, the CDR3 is TGTGCCAGCAGCGTGGGTAGCGGGAGTTCCAGGGAGCTGTTTTTT.

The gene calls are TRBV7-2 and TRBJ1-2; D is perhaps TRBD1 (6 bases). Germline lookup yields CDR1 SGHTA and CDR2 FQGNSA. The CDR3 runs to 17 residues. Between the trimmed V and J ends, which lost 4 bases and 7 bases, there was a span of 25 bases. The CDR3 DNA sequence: TGTGCCAGCAGCTCCTACCCCGGGAGGGTGAAAGGGGGTGGCTACACCTTC. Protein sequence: CASSSYPGRVKGGGYTF.

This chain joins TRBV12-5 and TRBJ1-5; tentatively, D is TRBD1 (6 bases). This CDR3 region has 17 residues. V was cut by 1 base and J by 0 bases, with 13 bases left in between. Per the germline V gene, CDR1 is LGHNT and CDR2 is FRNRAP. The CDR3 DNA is TGTGCTAGTGGTTTGGCTTACACAGGGTTTAGCAATCAGCCCCAGCATTTT. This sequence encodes CASGLAYTGFSNQPQHF. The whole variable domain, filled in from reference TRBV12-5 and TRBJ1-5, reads DARVTQTPRHKVTEMGQEVTMRCQPILGHNTVFWYRQTMMQGLELLAYFRNRAPLDDSGMPKDRFSAEMPDATLATLKIQPSEPRDSAVYFCASGLAYTGFSNQPQHFGDGTRLSIL.